The rows below give T cell receptor beta chains drawn from one sample of a study of T-cell reconstitution after alpha-beta-depleted transplantation in children. A single record per CDR3 protein comes from TCRdb applying MiXCR to the PCR reads. The sample has about 250,000 distinct CDR3 sequences; under 30% are singletons. The sequences come from PBMCs, mostly from graft donor cells, collected 360 days after TCRalphabeta/CD19-depleted stem cell transplant. The receptors were sampled from a female patient aged 2 to 10 who had a stem cell transplant for congenital amegakaryocytic thrombocytopenia, so the T cells may come from the graft donor. CDR3s include the opening cysteine and the closing phenylalanine or tryptophan. Fields, in order: V gene, J gene, clone size, D gene, CDR3 DNA, CDR3 protein. The D gene is left open where the match is weak. Only part of the rows carry a size: once, few, many, or a class if the clone is expanded.

TRBV7-8	TRBJ2-1	few	-	TGTGCCAGCAGCTTAGTCCCGCAGGGGAGATACAATGAGCAGTTCTTC	CASSLVPQGRYNEQFF
TRBV29-1	TRBJ2-7	-	-	TGCAGCTCGCAGGTCTCAGGCTCCTACGAGCAGTACTTC	CSSQVSGSYEQYF
TRBV3-1	TRBJ1-1	few	-	TGTGCCAGCAGCCAAGACCCGGTTTCGTCGGAGTACTTCTTT	CASSQDPVSSEYFF
TRBV12-3/TRBV12-4	TRBJ2-7	-	TRBD1	TGTGCCAGCAGTTTAGGACAGGGGAGGATAAGCGAGCAGTACTTC	CASSLGQGRISEQYF
TRBV4-3	TRBJ2-7	-	-	TGCGCCAGCAGCCAACAAGCAACAGGGATTCCGCATTTC	CASSQQATGIPHF
TRBV20-1	TRBJ1-5	few	-	TGCAGTGCTAGTATGGGGCTGCCCAATCAGCCCCAGCATTTT	CSASMGLPNQPQHF
TRBV5-1	TRBJ2-2	few	-	TGCGCCAGCAGCTTGGGGATGAACACCGGGGAGCTGTTTTTT	CASSLGMNTGELFF
TRBV10-3	TRBJ2-1	few	-	TGTGCCATCAGTGAGGATTACAACAATGAGCAGTTCTTC	CAISEDYNNEQFF
TRBV11-2	TRBJ2-3	few	-	TGTGCCAGCAGCTTAGGGCACAGCACAGATACGCAGTATTTT	CASSLGHSTDTQYF
TRBV7-2	TRBJ1-1	few	-	TGTGCCAGCAGCAAATACACCCCTCCGGGGACCAACACTGAAGCTTTCTTT	CASSKYTPPGTNTEAFF
TRBV7-9	TRBJ2-1	few	-	TGTGCCAGCAACCTGAGAGGGGCGGGCAATGAGCAGTTCTTC	CASNLRGAGNEQFF
TRBV24-1	TRBJ2-1	-	TRBD1	TGTGCCACCAAGGACAGGGATGAGCAGTTCTTC	CATKDRDEQFF
TRBV5-1	TRBJ1-1	many	-	TGCGCCAGCAGCTTTTTTAACTCCCGGAGGAACACTGAAGCTTTCTTT	CASSFFNSRRNTEAFF
TRBV12-3/TRBV12-4	TRBJ2-5	few	-	TGTGCCAGCAGTTTGCTGAGCGGGTCCCAAGAGACCCAGTACTTC	CASSLLSGSQETQYF
TRBV6-1	TRBJ2-5	-	TRBD1	TGTGCCAGCAGCGGCGGGACAGGGGAGGAGACCCAGTACTTC	CASSGGTGEETQYF
TRBV4-1	TRBJ2-2	-	TRBD2	TGCGCCAGCAGCGGTATACTAGCGGTCGGGGAGCTGTTTTTT	CASSGILAVGELFF
TRBV6-5	TRBJ1-6	-	-	TGTGCCAGCAGTTACTCACAGGAGACTAATTCACCCCTCCACTTT	CASSYSQETNSPLHF
TRBV5-1	TRBJ2-1	-	-	TGCGCCAGCAGCTTGACACCCTCCTACAATGAGCAGTTCTTC	CASSLTPSYNEQFF
TRBV5-4	TRBJ2-3	many	TRBD1	TGTGCCAGCAGCTTGTTGGACAGGGACCACACAGATACGCAGTATTTT	CASSLLDRDHTDTQYF
TRBV7-3	TRBJ2-1	-	-	TGTGCCAGCAGCTCGTTGGGAGGAGACGATGAGCAGTTCTTC	CASSSLGGDDEQFF